Sequencing of this T cell receptor (beta chain) was carried out in a study of CD8 T cells in ankylosing spondylitis. In regard to this clonotype: Its specificity is not known.

Making the TCR beta libraries involved quantitative 5'-RACE with molecular barcodes. Via MiXCR, TCRdb re-called the 5' RACE reads, giving one row per CDR3 protein. The profile covers 150,000 or so distinct CDR3 sequences, with roughly 10% appearing a single time and about 29% taken by the ten largest. The CDR3 loop spans 15 amino acids. V shed 5 bases and J shed 2 bases, with 13 bases lying between them. Germline assignment: CDR1 SNHLY and CDR2 FYNNEI. General study points: Reportedly, significant enrichment of disease-linked clones occurred in matched ankylosing spondylitis synovial fluid. Clones that were linked to disease were CD8+ and were relatively rare in peripheral blood. Blood from ankylosing spondylitis patients appeared to carry a characteristic roughly 8-variant TCR beta motif.

The chain recombines TRBV2 with TRBJ2-1; D is possibly TRBD1 (5 bases). The clonotype was recovered from a male donor with ankylosing spondylitis or in good health (not recorded which). Sequencing input: blood, either unsorted or a sorted T cell fraction (not recorded which). CDR3 protein: CASSRDRNPYNEQFF. The CDR3 DNA is TGTGCCAGCAGTCGTGACAGAAACCCCTACAATGAGCAGTTCTTC.